Listed below are T cell receptor beta chains from one sample, sequenced in a study of cytomegalovirus exposure and HLA in healthy donors. The table came from immunoSEQ multiplex PCR; TCRdb's copy has only in-frame clones and leaves some out. Seen here are 150,000 to 200,000 clones, 60% to 85% observed once, and the top ten hold approximately 0.99%. The material sequenced was PBMCs. These TCRs come from a woman in her thirties or forties in good health and CMV-seronegative. CDR3s include the opening cysteine and the closing phenylalanine or tryptophan. Each record gives: D gene, J gene, clone size, V gene, CDR3 DNA, CDR3 protein. The D gene is left open where the match is weak. Size tells how often a clone was seen (once, few, many) or the class of an expanded clone, and some rows leave it out.

>TRBD1|TRBJ1-5|.|TRBV9
TGTGCCAGCAGCGAGGGACAGAGTGACAATCAGCCCCAGCATTTT
CASSEGQSDNQPQHF
>TRBD2|TRBJ2-7|.|TRBV11-3
TGTGCCAGCAGCTTAGGCGGGGGAGGGCACTACGAGCAGTACTTC
CASSLGGGGHYEQYF
>TRBD2|TRBJ2-1|.|TRBV7-9
TGTGCCAGCAGCTCTGAGCGGGAGGGGAATGAGCAGTTCTTC
CASSSEREGNEQFF
>.|TRBJ1-2|.|TRBV7-2
TGTGCCAGCGCTAGTGGACCAAACGACAGGTTCACTGGCTACACCTTC
CASASGPNDRFTGYTF
>TRBD2|TRBJ2-7|.|TRBV6-6
TGTGCCAGCACCTTTGGGACTAGCGGCTCCTACGAGCAGTACTTC
CASTFGTSGSYEQYF
>.|TRBJ1-3|.|TRBV12-5
TGTGCTAGTGGTTTTTACTCCGGAAACACCATATATTTT
CASGFYSGNTIYF
>TRBD2|TRBJ2-4|few|TRBV5-6
TGTGCCAGCAGCTTGCTCCCTAGCGGGAGGGCCGTATCCAAAAACATTCAGTACTTC
CASSLLPSGRAVSKNIQYF
>.|TRBJ2-6|.|TRBV19
TGTGCCAGTAGTATGCTCGGGTCCGGGGCCAACGTCCTGACTTTC
CASSMLGSGANVLTF
>TRBD2|TRBJ2-1|.|TRBV2
TGTGCCAGCAGCGACCGGACTAGCGGGACTTACAATGAGCAGTTCTTC
CASSDRTSGTYNEQFF
>.|TRBJ1-4|.|TRBV19
TGTGCCAGTAGCCCCCCTCAGGGAAAACTGTTTTTT
CASSPPQGKLFF
>TRBD1|TRBJ2-1|.|TRBV2
TGTGCCAGCAGGGCGACAGGGTCGAATGAGCAGTTCTTC
CASRATGSNEQFF
>.|TRBJ2-1|.|TRBV11-2
TGTGCCAGCAGCCCGGGACTTCAACGATCCAATGAGCAGTTCTTC
CASSPGLQRSNEQFF
>TRBD2|TRBJ2-1|once|TRBV11-1
TGTGCCAGCAGCTCGGGGACTAGCAGGTACAATGAGCAGTTCTTC
CASSSGTSRYNEQFF
>.|TRBJ2-2|.|TRBV7-2
TGTGCCAGCAGCTTCGGGACTCCGAACACCGGGGAGCTGTTTTTT
CASSFGTPNTGELFF
>TRBD1|TRBJ1-2|.|TRBV7-2
TGTGCCAGCAGCTTTGACTTGGACAGGGTCTACACCTTC
CASSFDLDRVYTF
>TRBD2|TRBJ2-3|.|TRBV7-3
TGTGCCAGCAGCTCGCTGGGCCTTTACCACGTCAGCGGGGGATACACAGATACGCAGTATTTT
CASSSLGLYHVSGGYTDTQYF